The 18 T cell receptor beta chains given below trace back to one sample, sequenced in a study of tissue T cells after allogeneic stem cell transplantation. Sequencing used immunoSEQ multiplex PCR; TCRdb keeps in-frame clones, though not all of them. The table includes around 50,000 clones, approximately 70% detected once. Sequenced: sorted cells pooled from one or two spleens. The receptors derive from a pool of C57BL/6 mice in good health.

This clone was seen only a few times. Gene names are mouse gene names. The sequence runs out 1 residue before the end of the CDR3; the remainder is reconstructed from the germline J gene. The chain uses TRBV13-2 and TRBJ1-4; 7 bases match TRBD1. The CDR3 has 15 residues. Germline V gene data show CDR1 as NNHNN and CDR2 as SYGAGS (reference sequence). Trimming took 1 base from V and 3 from J; bases not matched to a gene: 3. The CDR3 bases that were read are TGTGCCAGCGGTGATCGACAGGGACCCAACGAAAGATTATTT. Translated: CASGDRQGPNERLF. The entire CDR3 sequence reads CASGDRQGPNERLFF.

This clone has only one observation. Here the gene names and germline are mouse. The CDR3 end lies 1 residue beyond the end of the read and is filled in from the germline J gene. The V call is TRBV13-2, the J call TRBJ2-5, with 7 bases identical to TRBD1. CDR1 NNHNN and CDR2 SYGAGS come from the germline V gene (reference sequence). This CDR3 has 14 residues. V lost 0 bases to trimming and J lost 4 bases; unmatched junction nucleotides: 2. This CDR3 reads CASGDVQGEDTQYF. The sequenced part of the CDR3 DNA is TGTGCCAGCGGTGATGTCCAGGGGGAAGACACCCAGTAC.

Concerning this clone itself: Gene names follow the mouse nomenclature. CDR3 residues: CASSPGTTNSDYTF. Incomplete CDR3 DNA: TGTGCCAGCAGTCCCGGGACAACAAACTCCGACTACACC. The chain combines TRBV19 with TRBJ1-2, with a possible D match to TRBD1 (6 bases). The sequence runs out 1 residue before the end of the CDR3; the remainder is reconstructed from the germline J gene. V lost 4 bases and J 0 bases, leaving 10 bases between the germline ends. Germline V gene lookup returns CDR1 FNHDT and CDR2 SITEND (reference sequence). The length of the CDR3 is 14 residues. The full variable domain, rest sourced from reference TRBV19 and TRBJ1-2, is GGIITQTPKFLIGQEGQKLTLKCQQNFNHDTMYWYRQDSGKGLRLIYYSITENDLQKGDLSEGYDASREKKSSFSLTVTSAQKNEMAVFLCASSPGTTNSDYTFGSGTRLLVI.

In the case of this clone: The genes and germline here are from mouse. Sequencing ends 1 residue short of the CDR3 end; the germline J gene provides the rest. V gene TRBV3 combines with J gene TRBJ1-6; 7 bases are shared with TRBD1. TRBJ1-6 is an ORF; its function is uncertain. This CDR3 is 14 amino acids long. Germline CDR1 and CDR2: SNHLY and FYNGKV (reference sequence). The trim removed 1 base at V and 7 bases at J, leaving 1 base unmatched. The part of the CDR3 DNA that was read is TGTGCCAGCAGCTTAGAACAGGGGAATTCGCCCCTCTAC. It specifies CASSLEQGNSPLY. The entire CDR3 is CASSLEQGNSPLYF.

Details on this clone: The gene symbols are mouse symbols. The sequence runs out 1 residue before the end of the CDR3; the remainder is reconstructed from the germline J gene. V gene TRBV13-3 combines with J gene TRBJ2-1; 10 positions match TRBD2. J lost 3 bases, V lost 1 base, and 4 bases had no gene match. The CDR3 runs 16 residues. The germline gives CDR1 NNHDY, CDR2 SYVADS. CDR3 DNA, as far as it was read: TGTGCCAGCAGTGATCCTGGGGGGGCCCTCTATGCTGAGCAGTTC. Translating gives CASSDPGGALYAEQF. The entire CDR3 protein is CASSDPGGALYAEQFF.

Comments on this clone: The genes are named according to mouse. The CDR3 extends 1 residue past the end of the read, so its final part is completed from the germline J gene. The chain combines TRBV15 with TRBJ1-1; D is ambiguous. The CDR3 runs 13 residues. Germline loops: CDR1 SGHND, CDR2 FRSKSL. V lost 2 bases to trimming and J lost 1 base, with 5 bases between them. The CDR3 sequence: CASSLQQNTEVFF. The covered CDR3 bases are TGTGCCAGCAGTTTACAACAAAACACAGAAGTCTTC. Combining the CDR3 with reference TRBV15 and TRBJ1-1 gives the whole variable domain DAGVTQTPRHEVAEKGQTIILKCEPVSGHNDLFWYRQTKIQGLELLSYFRSKSLMEDGGAFKDRFKAEMLNSSFSTLKIQPTEPKDSAVYLCASSLQQNTEVFFGKGTRLTVV.

Worth noting for this clone: Genes here carry mouse names. The missing CDR3 end, 1 residue past where the read stops, is filled in from the germline J gene. This rearrangement joins TRBV17 to TRBJ1-5; D is ambiguous. Germline V gene lookup returns CDR1 MNHDT and CDR2 YYDKIL. CDR3 length equals 12 residues. The V gene lost 3 bases and the J gene lost 2 bases, with 2 bases spanning the gap. The covered CDR3 bases are TGTGCTAGCAGTAGGGACAACCAGGCTCCGCTT. Translation gives CASSRDNQAPL. The CDR3, in full, reads CASSRDNQAPLF.

This clone was counted a few times. The gene symbols are mouse symbols. The CDR3 end is not reached by the read, which stops 1 residue before it; the germline J gene fills it in. The V call is TRBV3, the J call TRBJ2-7, with 9 nucleotides matching TRBD1. The CDR3 length is 12 residues. Germline lookup yields CDR1 SNHLY and CDR2 FYNGKV (reference sequence). V shed 5 bases, J shed 6 bases, and the junction held 2 bases outside the gene matches. CDR3: CASSRDRVEQYF. CDR3 DNA, as far as it was read: TGTGCCAGCAGCCGGGACAGGGTTGAACAGTAC.

This clone has a handful of counts. The genes are named according to mouse. Read sequence stops 1 residue before the CDR3 end, and the germline J gene provides the missing end. The rearrangement uses TRBV15 and TRBJ1-5; perhaps TRBD1 as D (6 bases). Deletions cut 5 bases from V and 5 bases from J, with 10 bases between. Germline CDR1 SGHND, CDR2 FRSKSL. This CDR3 has 13 amino acids. Partial CDR3 DNA: TGTGCCAGCAGTCAGGGGAGGGACCAGGCTCCGCTT. This codes for CASSQGRDQAPL. The entire CDR3 sequence reads CASSQGRDQAPLF.

On this clone itself: All gene names here are mouse names. The sequenced fragment ends 1 residue before the CDR3 boundary, so the rest is inferred from the germline J gene. V usage is TRBV15 and J usage is TRBJ2-5; maybe TRBD2 (5 bases). V dropped 1 base and J dropped 3 bases, with 8 bases sitting between them. The CDR3 has 14 residues. From germline, CDR1 is SGHND and CDR2 FRSKSL. CDR3 sequence: CASSLDGVQDTQYF. The CDR3 bases that were read are TGTGCCAGCAGTTTAGATGGGGTTCAAGACACCCAGTAC.

Details on this clone: Each gene name is a mouse one. The CDR3 is CASSLGTGKGERLFF. The sequenced CDR3 bases are TGTGCCAGCTCCCTCGGGACAGGGAAGGGCGAAAGATTATTT. This chain joins TRBV12-2 and TRBJ1-4, with 9 bases identical to TRBD1. The CDR3 end lies 1 residue beyond the end of the read and is filled in from the germline J gene. Germline CDR1 SGHLS, CDR2 HYDKME. V shed 4 bases, J shed 7 bases, and the junction held 9 bases outside the gene matches. This CDR3 region has 15 residues.

In regard to this clone: Gene names and germline refer to mouse. The CDR3 is CASGDNWGVSNTGQLYF. Incomplete CDR3 DNA: TGTGCCAGCGGTGATAACTGGGGGGTTTCAAACACCGGGCAGCTCTAC. The chain is built from TRBV13-2 and TRBJ2-2, with TRBD2 matching 9 bases. The read halts 1 residue ahead of the CDR3 end, with the missing end drawn from the germline J gene. CDR3 length equals 17 residues. J was trimmed by 0 bases and V by 1 base; bases with no gene match: 4. From germline, CDR1 is NNHNN and CDR2 SYGAGS (reference sequence).

Note on this clone: Any gene name here is a mouse gene name. The read comes to an end 1 residue before the CDR3 does, leaving the germline J gene to fill in the end. The chain couples TRBV13-2 to TRBJ2-5; 12 positions match TRBD2. CDR3 length: 16 amino acids. V dropped 3 bases and J dropped 3; count of bases not matched to a gene: 5. Per germline, CDR1 NNHNN and CDR2 SYGAGS (reference sequence). The part of the CDR3 DNA that was read is TGTGCCAGCGGTGGCCGACTGGGGGGGCTTCAAGACACCCAGTAC. Translation gives CASGGRLGGLQDTQY. The whole CDR3 is CASGGRLGGLQDTQYF.

In regard to this clone: The germline and genes are mouse ones. The DNA ends 1 residue before the CDR3 does, and the rest of the CDR3 is filled in from the germline J gene. The chain carries TRBV5 and TRBJ2-1; 9 bases are a match to TRBD2. After removal of 5 bases from V and 3 bases from J, the junction contained 5 bases not matched to a gene. This CDR3 spans 15 amino acids. The V gene's germline CDR1 is LGHNA and CDR2 YNLKQL (reference sequence). The covered CDR3 bases are TGTGCCAGCAGCTCTCGACTGGGGGTCTATGCTGAGCAGTTC. Residues: CASSSRLGVYAEQF. The full-length CDR3 reads as CASSSRLGVYAEQFF.

On this clone itself: The genes and germline here are from mouse. The observed sequence ends 1 residue before the CDR3 terminus, with the missing tail filled in from the germline J gene. The rearrangement uses TRBV1 and TRBJ2-1; a possible D gene is TRBD1 (7 bases). Germline CDR1 and CDR2: NSQYPW and LRSPGD (reference sequence). The CDR3 is 15 amino acids. V was cut by 7 bases and J by 0 bases, with 13 bases left in between. The covered CDR3 bases are TGCACCTGCATCGCAAGGGGGCCTAACTATGCTGAGCAGTTC. Its translation is CTCIARGPNYAEQF. The entire CDR3 sequence reads CTCIARGPNYAEQFF.

To note about this clone: The gene symbols are mouse symbols. Read sequence stops 1 residue before the CDR3 end, and the germline J gene provides the missing end. V usage is TRBV3 and J usage is TRBJ1-2; D is unresolved. From germline, CDR1 is SNHLY and CDR2 FYNGKV (reference sequence). The CDR3 length is 13 residues. V was shortened by 3 bases and J by 3 bases, with 8 bases between the two germline ends. The covered CDR3 bases are TGTGCCAGCAGCTTTCGACAATACTCCGACTACACC. Its translation: CASSFRQYSDYT. The full CDR3 reads CASSFRQYSDYTF.

Regarding this clone: The germline and genes are mouse ones. The read ends 1 residue shy of where the CDR3 ends; the end is completed using the germline J gene. The chain has TRBV5 and TRBJ2-3; TRBD2 agrees at 8 bases. This CDR3 is built from 18 residues. Unmatched junction bases numbered 8, after V lost 0 bases and J lost 0 bases. CDR1 and CDR2 (germline): LGHNA, YNLKQL (reference sequence). The CDR3 bases that were read are TGTGCCAGCAGCCAAGACCTGGGGGGAAGTTGGAGTGCAGAAACGCTGTAT. Translating gives CASSQDLGGSWSAETLY. The full-length CDR3 reads as CASSQDLGGSWSAETLYF.

With regard to this clone: Gene names are the mouse ones. The read terminates 1 residue ahead of where the CDR3 ends, so the germline J gene completes it. This chain uses TRBV20 with TRBJ2-5, with unresolved D. The CDR3 spans 12 residues. The germline gives CDR1 GFQATS, CDR2 STVNSAI. Trimming removed 3 bases from V and 2 bases from J, with 6 bases in between. The DNA read from the CDR3 is TGTGGTGCTAGCGACTTCCAAGACACCCAGTAC. Encoded protein: CGASDFQDTQY. The CDR3 reads in full as CGASDFQDTQYF.